The source of this T cell receptor (beta chain) is a study of blood T cell repertoires in COVID-19. In the study overall: The study drew acute and convalescent COVID-19 samples from the United States, Italy and Spain. PBMCs, B-cell-depleted T cells, or T cells provided the cDNA or gDNA that made up the material.

The sample holds a few counts of this clone. Clones were sequenced by immunoSEQ multiplex PCR, and TCRdb holds only the in-frame ones, with some missing. The sample comprises about 270,000 clones, 65% to 90% of which are singletons, and 2.5% to 3% rests with the top ten. Sample: peripheral blood. This clonotype originated in a woman in her fifties or sixties with active or convalescent COVID-19.

The CDR3 DNA is TGCAGCGTTGTAGACAGGGAGGCTGGGGCCAACGTCCTGACTTTC. Translating gives CSVVDREAGANVLTF. This chain uses TRBV29-1 with TRBJ2-6, with D possibly TRBD1 on 7 matching bases. The CDR3 contains 15 residues. Germline assignment: CDR1 SQVTM and CDR2 ANQGSEA. Trimming took off 4 bases at V and 2 bases at J, with 12 bases between the two ends.